The clone carrying this T cell receptor beta chain was seen once. The table came from immunoSEQ multiplex PCR; TCRdb's copy has only in-frame clones and leaves some out. The repertoire includes 150,000 to 200,000 clones, roughly 92% of them detected once, and roughly 1.3% sits in the top ten. This entry is derived from a study of T cell responses to AZD1222 COVID-19 vaccine. This TCR was recovered from an adult in good health. Sequenced here: peripheral blood, sampled on day 0 of AZD1222 vaccination.

The CDR3 sequence: CASSPTVGTRGSRYGYTF. Written as DNA, the CDR3 is TGTGCCAGCTCCCCGACCGTAGGGACCAGGGGCTCCAGATATGGCTACACCTTC. This chain links TRBV18 with TRBJ1-2; D may be TRBD1 (6 bases). The germline gives CDR1 KGHSH, CDR2 LQKENI. Trimming stripped 6 bases from V and 5 bases from J, with 28 bases between. The CDR3 loop spans 18 amino acids. The full variable domain, in which reference TRBV18 and TRBJ1-2 provide the parts outside the CDR3, is NAGVMQNPRHLVRRRGQEARLRCSPMKGHSHVYWYRQLPEEGLKFMVYLQKENIIDESGMPKERFSAEFPKEGPSILRIQQVVRGDSAAYFCASSPTVGTRGSRYGYTFGSGTRLTVV.